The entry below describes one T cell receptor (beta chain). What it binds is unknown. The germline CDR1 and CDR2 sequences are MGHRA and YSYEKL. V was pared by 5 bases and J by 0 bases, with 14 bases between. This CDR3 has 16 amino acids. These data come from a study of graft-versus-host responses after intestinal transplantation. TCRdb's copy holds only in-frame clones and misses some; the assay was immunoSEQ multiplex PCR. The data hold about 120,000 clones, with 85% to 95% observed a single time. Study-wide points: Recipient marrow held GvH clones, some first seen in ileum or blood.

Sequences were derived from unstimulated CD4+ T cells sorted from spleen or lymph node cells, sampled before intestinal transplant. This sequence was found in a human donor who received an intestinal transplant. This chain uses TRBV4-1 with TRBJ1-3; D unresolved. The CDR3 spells CASSSPGVSSGNTIYF. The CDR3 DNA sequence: TGCGCCAGCAGCAGCCCCGGCGTCTCCTCTGGAAACACCATATATTTT.